One sample yielded the 20 T cell receptor beta chains listed below, sequenced in a study of CD8+ T cells in alopecia areata. Noted treatment: oral pan-JAK inhibitor, 5-10 mg twice daily. TCR sequencing used cDNA made by reverse transcription of extracted RNA. Profiled with immunoSEQ multiplex PCR; TCRdb holds only in-frame clones, not every one. The sample gives about 94,000 clones, just over 70% of which show up once; around a sixth is in the top ten. Sequencing was performed on CD8+ T cells sorted from blood, taken at week 44, from a patient treated with tofacitinib. The receptor source for this set is a human donor with alopecia areata.

The chain uses TRBV4-3 and TRBJ2-1; 9 bases fit TRBD2. Germline V CDR1 and CDR2: LGHNA, YSLEER. The CDR3 has 16 residues. With 1 base clipped from V and 5 bases from J, the junction kept 6 bases outside the gene matches. This chain's CDR3 is CASSQAGGGADNEQFF. CDR3 bases: TGCGCCAGCAGCCAAGCCGGCGGGGGGGCAGACAATGAGCAGTTCTTC.

V and J are TRBV7-2 and TRBJ1-2; weak D call: TRBD1 (5 bases). The V and J ends lost 5 bases and 6 bases respectively, with 13 bases between them. The CDR3 length is 13 residues. The germline CDR1 and CDR2 sequences are SGHTA and FQGNSA. CDR3: CASSPRGLHGYTF. In DNA, the CDR3 is TGTGCCAGCAGCCCTAGGGGTTTGCATGGCTACACCTTC.

The rearrangement uses TRBV7-9 and TRBJ1-1; D may be TRBD1 (6 bases). Germline V gene lookup returns CDR1 SEHNR and CDR2 FQNEAQ (reference sequence). The CDR3 runs to 14 residues. Trimming stripped 6 bases from V and 1 base from J, with 12 bases between. The DNA for the CDR3 is TGTGCCAGCAGTCGAGAGGGACAGAACACTGAAGCTTTCTTT. It codes for CASSREGQNTEAFF.

This clone was detected a few times. This chain's CDR3 is CASSLLLFGTDYSPLHF. The CDR3 nucleotides read TGTGCCAGCAGTTTACTATTGTTTGGGACAGACTATTCACCCCTCCACTTT. The gene calls are TRBV28 and TRBJ1-6; 7 bases are shared with TRBD1. In germline, CDR1 is MDHEN, CDR2 SYDVKM. Trimming took 2 bases from V and 8 from J; bases not matched to a gene: 12. The CDR3 is 17 residues long.

This rearrangement joins TRBV6-6 to TRBJ1-5; 7 nucleotides match TRBD1. CDR1 is MNHNY, CDR2 SVGAGI, per germline (reference sequence). V was pared by 6 bases and J by 3 bases, with 2 bases of the junction left unmatched. This CDR3 region has 13 residues. The CDR3 DNA sequence: TGTGCCAGCAGGACAGGGAACAATCAGCCCCAGCATTTT. It encodes CASRTGNNQPQHF.

The chain links TRBV7-9 to TRBJ2-7; 10 bases agree with TRBD2. V shed 2 bases, J shed 3 bases, and the junction held 7 bases outside the gene matches. The CDR3 totals 16 residues. In germline, CDR1 is SEHNR, CDR2 FQNEAQ (reference sequence). CDR3 sequence: CASSLTGLAGVYEQYF. CDR3 DNA: TGTGCCAGCAGCTTAACCGGCCTAGCGGGGGTCTACGAGCAGTACTTC.

The V and J genes are TRBV29-1 and TRBJ2-7; possibly TRBD1 for D (5 bases). The CDR3 consists of 14 residues. Germline CDR1 is SQVTM and CDR2 is ANQGSEA. Trimming stripped 3 bases from V and 1 base from J, with 13 bases between. The CDR3 DNA reads TGCAGCGTTGAGCAGGGTGGTTCTTCCTACGAGCAGTACTTC. Translating gives CSVEQGGSSYEQYF.

This sequence joins TRBV5-6 and TRBJ2-1; D not resolved. Germline lookup yields CDR1 SGHDT and CDR2 YYEEEE. With 0 bases removed from V and 6 bases from J, the gap between germline ends came to 7 bases. The CDR3 has 13 residues. The CDR3 sequence: CASSLEQGNEQFF. The CDR3 DNA reads TGTGCCAGCAGCTTGGAGCAAGGCAATGAGCAGTTCTTC.

This clone has a single count. The chain has TRBV4-3 and TRBJ2-1, with 11 bases fitting TRBD2. The CDR3 covers 17 residues. V lost 3 bases, J lost 7 bases, and 11 bases stayed unmatched. Germline assignment: CDR1 LGHNA and CDR2 YSLEER. CDR3 sequence reads: CASSQKIAGGPANEQFF. The DNA of the CDR3 is TGCGCCAGCAGCCAGAAAATAGCGGGGGGGCCTGCGAATGAGCAGTTCTTC.

The chain joins TRBV6-6 to TRBJ2-1; D not resolved. The CDR3 is 14 amino acids. V lost 2 bases and J lost 4, with 9 bases in between. Germline V gene data show CDR1 as MNHNY and CDR2 as SVGAGI (reference sequence). The CDR3 sequence is CASSYEGAYNEQFF. The CDR3 DNA reads TGTGCCAGCAGTTACGAAGGAGCATACAATGAGCAGTTCTTC.

This clone was seen once. The V call is TRBV19, the J call TRBJ2-7; weak D call: TRBD2 (7 bases). CDR3 size: 14 residues. V dropped 9 bases and J dropped 5 bases, with 20 bases sitting between them. Germline-derived CDR1 and CDR2 are LNHDA and SQIVND (reference sequence). As DNA, the CDR3 is TGTGCCAGCGGGTCTCGGGGGGCTCCCGACGAGCAGTACTTC. This sequence encodes CASGSRGAPDEQYF.

With regard to this clone: In the same sample, other DNA sequences code for this CDR3. The V and J genes are TRBV9 and TRBJ2-1; unclear D gene. Trimming pared 0 bases from V and 8 bases from J, leaving 3 bases between. Per germline, CDR1 SGDLS and CDR2 YYNGEE. This CDR3 has 11 residues. DNA of the CDR3: TGTGCCAGCAGCGTAGGATATGAGCAGTTCTTC. Amino acids: CASSVGYEQFF.

The chain has TRBV19 and TRBJ1-1; 7 bases agree with TRBD1. The trim removed 5 bases at V and 5 bases at J, leaving 8 bases unmatched. CDR1 LNHDA and CDR2 SQIVND come from the germline V gene (reference sequence). The CDR3 sequence is 14 residues long. The CDR3 protein is CASSYPGGETEAFF. CDR3 DNA sequence: TGTGCCAGTAGTTACCCAGGGGGGGAGACTGAAGCTTTCTTT.

The chain combines TRBV4-3 with TRBJ2-7; no definite D call. This CDR3 region has 15 residues. V shed 0 bases and J shed 4 bases, with 13 bases lying between them. CDR1 is LGHNA and CDR2 is YSLEER in the germline V gene. As DNA, the CDR3 is TGCGCCAGCAGCCAAGATGTGGCGGCCGTTTACGAGCAGTACTTC. It codes for CASSQDVAAVYEQYF.

The chain carries TRBV27 and TRBJ1-1; D remains ambiguous. The CDR3 consists of 13 residues. Trimming stripped 3 bases from V and 1 base from J, with 6 bases between. Germline V gene sequence: CDR1 MNHEY, CDR2 SMNVEV (reference sequence). CDR3 sequence (DNA): TGTGCCAGCAGTTTCCGGGAGAACACTGAAGCTTTCTTT. Translation gives CASSFRENTEAFF.

The chain links TRBV5-1 to TRBJ1-2; no clear D. Germline loops: CDR1 SGHRS, CDR2 YFSETQ. Trimming shortened V by 3 bases and J by 6 bases, and 18 bases separated the two germline ends. This CDR3 has 15 residues. CDR3 in amino acids: CASSSTPEEGHGYTF. The CDR3 DNA is TGCGCCAGCAGCTCGACCCCCGAGGAGGGTCATGGCTACACCTTC.

This clone has more than one count but fewer than ten. V is TRBV29-1 and J is TRBJ1-1; perhaps TRBD1 as D (6 bases). V was shortened by 4 bases and J by 0 bases, with 12 bases between the two germline ends. The CDR3 consists of 14 residues. Per germline, CDR1 SQVTM and CDR2 ANQGSEA. The DNA of the CDR3 is TGCAGCGTTGCTCTTGGACAGTTGAACACTGAAGCTTTCTTT. It yields the protein CSVALGQLNTEAFF.

The chain couples TRBV6-6 to TRBJ2-1, with a tentative D call TRBD1 (6 bases). Germline-derived CDR1 and CDR2 are MNHNY and SVGAGI (reference sequence). V was trimmed by 3 bases and J by 4 bases, leaving 13 bases between them. CDR3 length equals 15 residues. DNA for the CDR3: TGTGCCAGCAGTTATTCCCCGACAGGATACAATGAGCAGTTCTTC. Residues: CASSYSPTGYNEQFF.

The chain joins TRBV30 to TRBJ1-1, with D maybe TRBD1 (6 bases). The CDR3 has 12 residues. Germline CDR1 reads GTSNPN; CDR2 reads SVGIG (reference sequence). CDR3 sequence reads: CALDRPNTEAFF. In DNA form, the CDR3 reads TGTGCTCTGGACAGACCGAACACTGAAGCTTTCTTT.

The rearrangement joins TRBV9 to TRBJ2-2; the D gene is possibly TRBD1 (5 bases). Between the trimmed V and J ends, which lost 0 bases and 4 bases, there was a span of 7 bases. The germline CDR1 and CDR2 sequences are SGDLS and YYNGEE. CDR3 length equals 14 residues. Here the CDR3 reads CASSVGGSTGELFF. CDR3 nucleotide sequence: TGTGCCAGCAGCGTAGGGGGCTCCACCGGGGAGCTGTTTTTT.